This section outlines one T cell receptor (beta chain) sequence together with its context. Per the study methods: Scientists estimated how many nucleated cells there were by amplifying reference gene primers. Sequenced by immunoSEQ multiplex PCR; TCRdb stores in-frame clones only, minus some. V, J and clone size are those of that table, while D and trimming were read from the DNA. The data show roughly 39,000 clones, approximately 90% seen once. V lost 3 bases, J lost 6 bases, and 15 bases lay in between. This CDR3 has 14 residues. Germline CDR1 reads SGHAT; CDR2 reads FQNNGV. This entry belongs to a study of blood T cell repertoires in COVID-19.

Source material: peripheral blood. The chain combines TRBV11-2 with TRBJ2-7; a possible D gene is TRBD2 (6 bases). The TCR comes from a woman older than 75 with active COVID-19. The CDR3 sequence is CASSLLREVGEQYF. DNA for the CDR3: TGTGCCAGCAGCTTGCTCAGGGAGGTCGGCGAGCAGTACTTC.